The T cell receptor beta chain under discussion was sequenced for a study of T cell responses to AZD1222 COVID-19 vaccine. General study findings and limits: Vaccine-associated CD4 TCRs spanned spike, dominant at 160-218 and 743-854. Females outnumbered males among donors, who were mostly white British; clonal diversity was possibly underestimated.

V lost 4 bases and J lost 7; bases outside the gene matches: 8. CDR1 and CDR2 from the germline V gene are SGHRS and YFSETQ. The CDR3 extends over 14 amino acids. Method: immunoSEQ multiplex PCR; TCRdb's copy keeps in-frame clones and lacks some. The sample lists about 120,000 clones; approximately 90% were seen once. With regard to this clone: What it binds is unknown.

This sequence was found in an adult in good health. V is TRBV5-1 and J is TRBJ1-2; 9 bases agree with TRBD1. Sequenced material: peripheral blood, taken on day 0 of AZD1222 vaccination. The CDR3 DNA follows: TGCGCCAGCAGCACGGGGACAGGGTACCTTGGCTACACCTTC. It is translated as CASSTGTGYLGYTF.